In this sample, the clone carrying this TCR beta chain turned up many times. The antigen is not known. This record comes from a study of T cells in Graves' hyperthyroidism and ophthalmopathy. Study-level information: Peripheral blood draws took place at initial diagnosis, ahead of any treatment. Study results and limitations: Most clonotypes expanded in the thyroid (above 0.001) were also present in blood. A model using 13 V-J features told ophthalmopathy apart from stable hyperthyroidism.

Reasons for excluding patients were uncontrolled infection, other autoimmune disease, pregnancy or lactation. CDR3 size: 18 residues. V lost 4 bases, J lost 5 bases, and 26 bases lay in between. Germline-derived CDR1 and CDR2 are SNHLY and FYNNEI. Regions amplified from RNA transcripts were the TCR beta CDR3 regions. The TCR CDR3 first-round RT-PCR relied on the HTBI primer set. TCRdb re-analysed the multiplex PCR reads in MiXCR, keeping a single row per CDR3 protein. The table shows about 480,000 distinct CDR3 sequences, with about an eighth occurring only once. The chain couples TRBV2 to TRBJ2-5; D is possibly TRBD1 (6 bases). This TCR was recovered from a woman between 18 and 29 years old with Graves' hyperthyroidism. The sample comprised blood. This CDR3 reads CASSVSHQWDIGMETQYF. The CDR3 DNA is TGTGCCAGCAGTGTCAGTCATCAGTGGGACATCGGGATGGAGACCCAGTACTTC.